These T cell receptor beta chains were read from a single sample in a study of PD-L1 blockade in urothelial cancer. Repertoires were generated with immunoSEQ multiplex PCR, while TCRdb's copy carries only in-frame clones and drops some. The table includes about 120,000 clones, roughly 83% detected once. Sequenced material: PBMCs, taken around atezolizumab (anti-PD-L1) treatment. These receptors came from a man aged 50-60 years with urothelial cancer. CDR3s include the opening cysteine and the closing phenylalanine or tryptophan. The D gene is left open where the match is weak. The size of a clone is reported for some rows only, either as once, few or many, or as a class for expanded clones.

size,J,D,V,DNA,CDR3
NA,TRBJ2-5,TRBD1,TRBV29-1,TGCAGCGTCGCGGCTATGGCAGGGGGAGAGACCCAGTACTTC,CSVAAMAGGETQYF
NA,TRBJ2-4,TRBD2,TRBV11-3,TGTGCCAGCAGCTTATCTAGCGGGCTAGCCAAAAACATTCAGTACTTC,CASSLSSGLAKNIQYF
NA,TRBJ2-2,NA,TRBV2,TGTGCCAGCAGTGATGACACCGCCGGGGAGCTGTTTTTT,CASSDDTAGELFF
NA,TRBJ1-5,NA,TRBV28,TGTGCCAGCAGCGATTCTCCAGGGCTAGGGGATCATAGCAATCAGCCCCAGCATTTT,CASSDSPGLGDHSNQPQHF
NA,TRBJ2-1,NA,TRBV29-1,TGCAGCGTCAACCGACTAGACGGTTACAATGAGCAGTTCTTC,CSVNRLDGYNEQFF
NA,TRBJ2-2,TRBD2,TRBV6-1,TGTGCCAGCAGTGGCCTAGCGGGATTAAACACCGGGGAGCTGTTTTTT,CASSGLAGLNTGELFF
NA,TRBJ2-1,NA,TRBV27,TGTGCCAGCAGTTTCCCCGGGACAAACAATGAGCAGTTCTTC,CASSFPGTNNEQFF
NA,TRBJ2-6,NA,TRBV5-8,TGTGCCAGCAGCCTGGGAACTTACTCTGGGGCCAACGTCCTGACTTTC,CASSLGTYSGANVLTF
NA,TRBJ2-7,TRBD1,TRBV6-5,TGTGCCAGCACCTTCGACCGGGACAGCTCCTACGAGCAGTACTTC,CASTFDRDSSYEQYF
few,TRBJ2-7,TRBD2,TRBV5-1,TGCGCCAGCAGCTTTGGAGCGGGAGGTAACTACGAGCAGTACTTC,CASSFGAGGNYEQYF
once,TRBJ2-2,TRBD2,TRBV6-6,TGTGCCAGCAGTTCCGGGACTAGCCTTGGCGGGGAGCTGTTTTTT,CASSSGTSLGGELFF
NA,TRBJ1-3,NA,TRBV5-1,TGCGCCAGCAGCTCGGGGGGTGCTGGAAACACCATATATTTT,CASSSGGAGNTIYF
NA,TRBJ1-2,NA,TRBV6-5,TGTGCCAGCAGTTATAGAGATGGCTACACCTTC,CASSYRDGYTF
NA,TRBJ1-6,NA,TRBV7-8,TGTGCCAGCAGCTTAAAGTCGTGGCAGGTTTCACCCCTCCACTTT,CASSLKSWQVSPLHF
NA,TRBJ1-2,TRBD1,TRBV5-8,TGTGCCAGCAATCTTGGAGGGGGCAACTATGGCTACACCTTC,CASNLGGGNYGYTF
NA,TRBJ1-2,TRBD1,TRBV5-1,TGCGCCAGCAGCAAACAGGGGGAAAGTTATGGCTACACCTTC,CASSKQGESYGYTF
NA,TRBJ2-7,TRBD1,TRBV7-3,TGTGCCAGCAGCTTAGGGGACAGGCGAGAGGAGCAGTACTTC,CASSLGDRREEQYF
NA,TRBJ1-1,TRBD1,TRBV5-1,TGCGCCAGCAGCTCCCGGGACAGACTTGAAGCTTTCTTT,CASSSRDRLEAFF
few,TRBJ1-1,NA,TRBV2,TGTGCCAGCAGCAAAACAGCGGACAGAGTAGAAGCTTTCTTT,CASSKTADRVEAFF
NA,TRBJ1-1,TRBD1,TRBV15,TGTGCCACCAGGAGTCGACAGGGAAGGAACACTGAAGCTTTCTTT,CATRSRQGRNTEAFF
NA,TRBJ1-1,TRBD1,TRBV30,TGTGCCATGGGACAGTACACTGAAGCTTTCTTT,CAMGQYTEAFF
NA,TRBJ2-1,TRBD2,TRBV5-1,TGCGCCAGCAGCTTGACTAGCGGGAGGGCTTCCTACAATGAGCAGTTCTTC,CASSLTSGRASYNEQFF
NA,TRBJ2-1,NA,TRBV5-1,TGCGCCAGCAGCTTGGATGGCTGGCGGAATGAGCAGTTCTTC,CASSLDGWRNEQFF
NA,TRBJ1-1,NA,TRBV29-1,TGCAGCGTTGAATCGCGGTTGCGGGGTCCTGAAGCTTTCTTT,CSVESRLRGPEAFF
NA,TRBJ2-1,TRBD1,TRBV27,TGTGCCAGCAGAGGCAGGGGGACCTACAATGAGCAGTTCTTC,CASRGRGTYNEQFF
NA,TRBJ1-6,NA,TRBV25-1,TGTGCCAGCAGTGCTTCGGGACAATATAATTCACCCCTCCACTTT,CASSASGQYNSPLHF
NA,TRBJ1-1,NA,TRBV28,TGTGCCAGCAGTGCCGGGACACCCGACACTGAAGCTTTCTTT,CASSAGTPDTEAFF
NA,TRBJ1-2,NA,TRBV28,TGTGCCAGCAATCGGCGGGACTACTATGGCTACACCTTC,CASNRRDYYGYTF
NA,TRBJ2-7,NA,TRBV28,TGTGCCAGCAATTCGGGACAAATCTACGAGCAGTACTTC,CASNSGQIYEQYF
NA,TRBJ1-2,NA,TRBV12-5,TGTGCTAGTGCCAAAGACAGGTACTATGGCTACACCTTC,CASAKDRYYGYTF
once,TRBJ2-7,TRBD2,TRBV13,TGTGCCAGCAGCTTCCGTGCGGGAGGTAGCGACGAGCAGTACTTC,CASSFRAGGSDEQYF
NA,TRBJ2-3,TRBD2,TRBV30,TGTGCCTGGAGGGGAAGCGGGAGTCTCACAGATACGCAGTATTTT,CAWRGSGSLTDTQYF
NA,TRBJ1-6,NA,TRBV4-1,TGCGCCAGCAGCCAAATTGGGGGGGGTGATAATTCACCCCTCCACTTT,CASSQIGGGDNSPLHF
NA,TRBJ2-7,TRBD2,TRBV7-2,TGTGCCAGCAGCACTCAACTAGCGGGAGTCTACGAGCAGTACTTC,CASSTQLAGVYEQYF
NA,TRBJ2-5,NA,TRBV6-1,TGTGCCAGCATCGCGATAGGGGGGGCCGGCGAGACCCAGTACTTC,CASIAIGGAGETQYF
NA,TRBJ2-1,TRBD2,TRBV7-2,TGTGCCAGCAGCTCACTAGCGGGAGGGAAGTACAATGAGCAGTTCTTC,CASSSLAGGKYNEQFF
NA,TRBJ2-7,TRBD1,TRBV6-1,TGTGCCAGCACCAGACAGGGATCGGACGAGCAGTACTTC,CASTRQGSDEQYF
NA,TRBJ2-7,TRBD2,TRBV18,TGTGCCAGCTCACCACTAGCGGGAGGGCCTGACGAGCAGTACTTC,CASSPLAGGPDEQYF
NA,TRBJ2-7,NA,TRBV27,TGTGCCAGCAGTTTTGGCGGTAGGTCCTACGAGCAGTACTTC,CASSFGGRSYEQYF
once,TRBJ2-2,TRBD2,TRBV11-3,TGTGCCAGCAGCTTAGCGGGACTAGCGGGTACCGGGGAGCTGTTTTTT,CASSLAGLAGTGELFF